This T cell receptor (beta chain) was profiled in a study of OX40 agonist ivuxolimab in advanced cancers. Study-level information: Patients were treated with intravenous ivuxolimab, dosed at 0.01 to 10 mg/kg and infused every 2 weeks. Of the patients, three showed partial responses, one with hepatocellular carcinoma and two with cutaneous melanoma.

Trimming removed 8 bases at V and 2 bases at J, with 10 bases between. CDR3 length: 12 amino acids. Germline CDR1 is MNHEY and CDR2 is SVGAGI. The data were produced by immunoSEQ multiplex PCR, yet TCRdb's version contains in-frame clones alone and is incomplete. The profile covers some 17,000 clones, with approximately 83% appearing a single time and approximately 28% taken by the ten largest. Exclusion applied to patients with autoimmune disease history or systemic immunosuppression. Sequenced material: CD4+ or CD8+ T cells sorted from blood, taken in a trial of the OX40 agonist ivuxolimab. V is TRBV6-5 and J is TRBJ2-7, with D possibly matching TRBD1 (6 bases). The TCR was taken from an adult with an advanced solid tumor such as melanoma, head and neck, liver or kidney cancer. The CDR3: CASLGAAYEQYF. The CDR3 DNA follows: TGTGCCAGCTTGGGGGCAGCCTACGAGCAGTACTTC.